A selection of T cell receptor beta chains follows, all from one sample in a study of blood T cell repertoires in COVID-19. Method: immunoSEQ multiplex PCR; TCRdb's copy keeps in-frame clones and lacks some. The sample gives around 15,000 clones, about 88% of which show up once; under 15% is in the top ten. Sequencing was done on a sample of peripheral blood. These receptors came from a human donor in a cohort sampled during active COVID-19. The CDR3 runs from the conserved cysteine through the conserved F or W. D genes are given only for firm matches. Not all rows give a size; the values are once, few, many and, for expanded clones, a class.

size | D | J | V | CDR3 | DNA
- | TRBD1 | TRBJ1-2 | TRBV11-2 | CASSLLGQGYGYTF | TGTGCCAGCAGCTTGTTGGGACAGGGGTATGGCTACACCTTC
- | TRBD2 | TRBJ2-7 | TRBV15 | CATSREGAGAYEQYF | TGTGCCACCAGCAGAGAAGGAGCGGGGGCCTACGAGCAGTACTTC
- | TRBD2 | TRBJ2-5 | TRBV10-3 | CAISETGLGETQYF | TGTGCCATCAGTGAGACGGGACTAGGAGAGACCCAGTACTTC
- | - | TRBJ2-7 | TRBV7-9 | CASSSPGISYEQYF | TGTGCCAGCAGCTCCCCCGGGATCTCCTACGAGCAGTACTTC
- | TRBD2 | TRBJ2-5 | TRBV14 | CASSRSRGGETQYF | TGTGCCAGCAGCCGCAGTAGGGGAGGGGAGACCCAGTACTTC
- | - | TRBJ2-3 | TRBV4-2 | CASSQEVASGTDTQYF | TGTGCCAGCAGCCAAGAAGTGGCTAGCGGCACAGATACGCAGTATTTT
once | TRBD2 | TRBJ2-1 | TRBV6-4 | CASSALAGLNEQFF | TGTGCCAGCAGTGCCCTAGCGGGGCTGAATGAGCAGTTCTTC
- | - | TRBJ1-4 | TRBV5-4 | CASSLDQATNEKLFF | TGTGCCAGCAGCTTGGATCAGGCAACTAATGAAAAACTGTTTTTT
- | TRBD2 | TRBJ2-5 | TRBV5-1 | CASSSPTLGRGDQETQYF | TGCGCCAGCAGCTCGCCAACTTTGGGTCGGGGGGACCAAGAGACCCAGTACTTC
- | - | TRBJ2-7 | TRBV19 | CASSPRPGGEQYF | TGTGCCAGTAGTCCCCGTCCCGGAGGAGAGCAGTACTTC
- | TRBD2 | TRBJ2-1 | TRBV5-4 | CASSLDLSGGASYNEQFF | TGTGCCAGCAGCTTGGACCTTAGCGGGGGGGCCTCCTACAATGAGCAGTTCTTC
few | - | TRBJ1-5 | TRBV7-9 | CASSSPFGGDDNQPQHF | TGTGCCAGCAGCTCCCCATTCGGGGGGGACGACAATCAGCCCCAGCATTTT
few | - | TRBJ1-5 | TRBV3-1/TRBV3-2 | CASSQYPGVYNQPQHF | TGTGCCAGCAGCCAATATCCAGGGGTTTACAATCAGCCCCAGCATTTT
few | TRBD1 | TRBJ1-2 | TRBV5-1 | CASSPRDRTSDGYGYTF | TGCGCCAGCAGCCCCCGGGACAGGACCTCGGATGGGTATGGCTACACCTTC
- | TRBD1 | TRBJ2-6 | TRBV23-1 | CASSQSVAGGDSGANVLTF | TGCGCCAGCAGTCAATCGGTCGCAGGGGGTGACTCTGGGGCCAACGTCCTGACTTTC
- | TRBD1 | TRBJ1-3 | TRBV5-1 | CASSLEMQGAGNTIYF | TGCGCCAGCAGCTTGGAAATGCAGGGGGCTGGAAACACCATATATTTT
- | TRBD1 | TRBJ1-2 | TRBV29-1 | CSVDRAAIYGYTF | TGCAGCGTCGACAGGGCCGCCATCTATGGCTACACCTTC
- | TRBD1 | TRBJ1-2 | TRBV5-5 | CASSFGQGPNYGYTF | TGTGCCAGCAGCTTTGGACAGGGGCCAAACTATGGCTACACCTTC
few | TRBD1 | TRBJ1-1 | TRBV18 | CASSPATGGMNTEAFF | TGTGCCAGCTCACCAGCTACAGGGGGCATGAACACTGAAGCTTTCTTT
- | - | TRBJ2-7 | TRBV4-3 | CASSQTVRRQSYEQYF | TGCGCCAGCAGCCAAACCGTGCGGCGTCAGTCCTACGAGCAGTACTTC
- | - | TRBJ2-7 | TRBV12-3/TRBV12-4 | CASSVDNYEQYF | TGTGCCAGCAGCGTAGACAACTACGAGCAGTACTTC
large | - | TRBJ2-7 | TRBV6-2/TRBV6-3 | CASSYAAYEQYF | TGTGCCAGCAGTTACGCAGCCTACGAGCAGTACTTC
- | TRBD1 | TRBJ1-5 | TRBV28 | CASSFRRTGNQPQHF | TGTGCCAGCAGTTTCCGAAGGACAGGGAATCAGCCCCAGCATTTT